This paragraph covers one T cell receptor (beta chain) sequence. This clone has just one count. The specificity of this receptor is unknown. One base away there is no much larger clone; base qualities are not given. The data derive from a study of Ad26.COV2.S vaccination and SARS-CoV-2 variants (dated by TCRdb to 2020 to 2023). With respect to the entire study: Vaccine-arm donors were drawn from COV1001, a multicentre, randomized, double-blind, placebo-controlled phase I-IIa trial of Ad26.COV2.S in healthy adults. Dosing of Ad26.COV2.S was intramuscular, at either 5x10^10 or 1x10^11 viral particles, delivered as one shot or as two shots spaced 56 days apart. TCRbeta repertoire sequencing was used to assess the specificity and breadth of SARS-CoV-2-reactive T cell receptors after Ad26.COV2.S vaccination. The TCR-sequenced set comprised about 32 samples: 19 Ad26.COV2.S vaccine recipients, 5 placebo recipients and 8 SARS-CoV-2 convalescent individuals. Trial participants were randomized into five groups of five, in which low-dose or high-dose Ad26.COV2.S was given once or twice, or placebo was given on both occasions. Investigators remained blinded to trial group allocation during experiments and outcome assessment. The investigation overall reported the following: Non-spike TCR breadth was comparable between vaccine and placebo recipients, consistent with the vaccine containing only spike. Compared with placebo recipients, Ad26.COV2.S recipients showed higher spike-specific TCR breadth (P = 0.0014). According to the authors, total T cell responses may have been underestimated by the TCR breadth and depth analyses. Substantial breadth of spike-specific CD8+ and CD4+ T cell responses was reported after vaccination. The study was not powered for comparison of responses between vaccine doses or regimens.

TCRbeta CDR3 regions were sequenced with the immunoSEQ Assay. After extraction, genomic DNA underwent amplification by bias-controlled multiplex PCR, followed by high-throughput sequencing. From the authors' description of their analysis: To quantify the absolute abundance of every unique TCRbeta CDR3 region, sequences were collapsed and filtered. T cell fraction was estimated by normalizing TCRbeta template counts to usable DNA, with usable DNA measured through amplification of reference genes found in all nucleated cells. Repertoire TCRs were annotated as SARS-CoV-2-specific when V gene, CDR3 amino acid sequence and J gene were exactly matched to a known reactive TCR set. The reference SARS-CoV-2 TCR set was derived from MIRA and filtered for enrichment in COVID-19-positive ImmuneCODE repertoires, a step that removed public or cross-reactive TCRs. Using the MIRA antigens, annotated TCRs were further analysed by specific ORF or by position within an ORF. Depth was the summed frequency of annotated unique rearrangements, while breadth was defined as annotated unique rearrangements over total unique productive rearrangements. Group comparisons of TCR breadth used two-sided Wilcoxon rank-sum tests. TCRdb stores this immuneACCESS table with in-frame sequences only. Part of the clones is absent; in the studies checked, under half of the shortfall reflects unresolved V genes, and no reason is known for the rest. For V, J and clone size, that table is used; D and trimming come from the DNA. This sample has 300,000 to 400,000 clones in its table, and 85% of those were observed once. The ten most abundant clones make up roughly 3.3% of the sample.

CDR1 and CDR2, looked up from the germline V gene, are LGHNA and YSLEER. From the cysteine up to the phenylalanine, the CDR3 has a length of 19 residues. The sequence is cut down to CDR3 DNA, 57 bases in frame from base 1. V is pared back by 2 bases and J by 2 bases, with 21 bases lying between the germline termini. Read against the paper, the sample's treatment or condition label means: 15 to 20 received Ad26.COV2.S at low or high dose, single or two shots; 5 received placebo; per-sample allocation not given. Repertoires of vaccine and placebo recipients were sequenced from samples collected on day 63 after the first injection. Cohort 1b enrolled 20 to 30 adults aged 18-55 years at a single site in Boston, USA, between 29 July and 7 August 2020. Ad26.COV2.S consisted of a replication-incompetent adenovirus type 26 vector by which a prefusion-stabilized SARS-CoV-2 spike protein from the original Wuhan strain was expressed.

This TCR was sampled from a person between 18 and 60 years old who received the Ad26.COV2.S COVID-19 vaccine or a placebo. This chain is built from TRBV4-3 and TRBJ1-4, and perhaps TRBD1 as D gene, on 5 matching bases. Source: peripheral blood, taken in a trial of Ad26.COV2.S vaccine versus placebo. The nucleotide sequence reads TGCGCCAGCAGCCAAAACTTGGGGACTATTATGCGGACTAATGAAAAACTGTTTTTT. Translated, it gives CASSQNLGTIMRTNEKLFF.